The entry below gives a single T cell receptor beta chain sequence along with its context. Its antigen remains unidentified. Vbeta (60) and Jbeta (13) primers were used in the PCR. Data came from immunoSEQ multiplex PCR; TCRdb stores just in-frame clones and leaves some out. The sample lists 100,000 to 150,000 clones, around 77% occurring once. This entry comes from a study of cytomegalovirus exposure and HLA in healthy donors. Broader study findings: Later on, an analysis found that several of the most significant clusters appeared to be linked to common viral pathogens, which included parvovirus B19.

This receptor was identified in a man aged 25 to 40 in good health and CMV-seronegative. The sequenced material came from PBMCs.

CDR3 bases: TGTGCCAGCAGGACAACCTACGAGCAGTACTTC. Translation: CASRTTYEQYF. J is TRBJ2-7 and V is TRBV28; no clear D. The germline V gene encodes CDR1 MDHEN and CDR2 SYDVKM. CDR3 length: 11 amino acids. V shed 6 bases and J shed 2 bases, with 5 bases lying between them.